These T cell receptor beta chains were read from a single sample in a study of shared clonotypes between healthy human individuals. Using immunoSEQ multiplex PCR, the repertoire was profiled, and TCRdb retains in-frame clones only, with some absent. Altogether under 850,000 clones are present, just under 75% being singletons, with the ten largest covering more than 1.5%. Sequenced sample: memory CD4+ T cells sorted from blood. The receptors here all came from a woman between 25 and 40 years old in good health. Both conserved end residues are part of each CDR3. D genes are given only for firm matches. Some rows have no size entry. The others give once, few or many, or a class for an expanded clone.

clone_size	j_call	d_call	v_call	cdr3_nt	cdr3_aa
-	TRBJ2-5	TRBD1	TRBV29-1	TGCAGCGTGGGGACAGTCCAAGAGACCCAGTACTTC	CSVGTVQETQYF
-	TRBJ2-7	-	TRBV11-2	TGTGCCAGCAGCTTAATGAGGGGATCCTACGAGCAGTACTTC	CASSLMRGSYEQYF
-	TRBJ1-4	-	TRBV28	TGTGCCAGCAGTCGGGGGGGATCGGAAGAAAAACTGTTTTTT	CASSRGGSEEKLFF
few	TRBJ2-1	-	TRBV7-8	TGTGCCAGCAGCTCCTTGGGCGCGGGGGCGGTCAATGAGCAGTTCTTC	CASSSLGAGAVNEQFF
-	TRBJ2-5	-	TRBV6-1	TGTGCCACCCAGGCCGAAGCCGACAAAGAGACCCAGTACTTC	CATQAEADKETQYF
-	TRBJ2-7	TRBD2	TRBV19	TGTGCCAGTAGTATTCTGGCTAGCGGGAGTTACGAGCAGTACTTC	CASSILASGSYEQYF
-	TRBJ1-3	-	TRBV6-1	TGTGCCAGCACCCCCGGGGCTTACTCTGGAAACACCATATATTTT	CASTPGAYSGNTIYF
-	TRBJ2-1	-	TRBV7-9	TGTGCCAGCAGCTTATACATATCCAATGAGCAGTTCTTC	CASSLYISNEQFF
-	TRBJ2-3	TRBD1	TRBV6-1	TGTGCCAGCAGCCGGGACAGGGACACAGATACGCAGTATTTT	CASSRDRDTDTQYF
few	TRBJ2-3	TRBD2	TRBV5-4	TGTGCCAGCAGCTGGGGGACTAGCGGGAGTTTGACAGATACGCAGTATTTT	CASSWGTSGSLTDTQYF
-	TRBJ1-2	TRBD1	TRBV9	TGTGCCAGCAGCGCAACCCTGGACAGGAACTTCAAATATGGCTACACCTTC	CASSATLDRNFKYGYTF
-	TRBJ2-3	-	TRBV7-2	TGTGCCAGCAGCTCCTCTCCCACAGATACGCAGTATTTT	CASSSSPTDTQYF
-	TRBJ2-3	TRBD2	TRBV10-3	TGTGCCATCAGTGAGTCAAGACTAGCGGGAGGACAAGATACGCAGTATTTT	CAISESRLAGGQDTQYF
-	TRBJ2-7	TRBD1	TRBV27	TGTGCCAGCAGTTTATCCCTCCAACAGGGGACCCCAGGGGGGCAGTACTTC	CASSLSLQQGTPGGQYF
-	TRBJ2-2	-	TRBV10-3	TGTGCCATCGGAGGGGAGTCAGGGACCGGGGAGCTGTTTTTT	CAIGGESGTGELFF
few	TRBJ2-6	-	TRBV5-1	TGCGCCAGCAGCTTGGAAATGGGCAGGACCTCTGGGGCCAACGTCCTGACTTTC	CASSLEMGRTSGANVLTF